The TCR beta chain under discussion was sequenced for a study of blood T cell repertoires in COVID-19. At the level of the study: PBMCs, B-cell-depleted T cells, or T cells were the source of the cDNA or gDNA that made up the material.

Original data processing: Amplification of reference gene primers was used by the study to estimate nucleated cell counts. Using immunoSEQ multiplex PCR, the repertoire was profiled, and TCRdb retains in-frame clones only, with some absent. V and J calls and clone size are copied from that table; D and trimming were computed from the DNA. The sample has around 180,000 clones, about 88% seen once. What was sequenced was peripheral blood. The TCR sequence derives from a man aged 60-69 years with acute or convalescent COVID-19.

The CDR3 is CASSTTIAGGSYNEQFF. CDR3 DNA sequence: TGCGCCAGCAGCACTACCATAGCGGGGGGATCCTACAATGAGCAGTTCTTC. This rearrangement joins TRBV5-1 to TRBJ2-1, with 10 bases lining up with TRBD2. The CDR3 length is 17 residues. V lost 4 bases, J lost 1 base, and 8 bases stayed unmatched. Germline V gene sequence: CDR1 SGHRS, CDR2 YFSETQ.